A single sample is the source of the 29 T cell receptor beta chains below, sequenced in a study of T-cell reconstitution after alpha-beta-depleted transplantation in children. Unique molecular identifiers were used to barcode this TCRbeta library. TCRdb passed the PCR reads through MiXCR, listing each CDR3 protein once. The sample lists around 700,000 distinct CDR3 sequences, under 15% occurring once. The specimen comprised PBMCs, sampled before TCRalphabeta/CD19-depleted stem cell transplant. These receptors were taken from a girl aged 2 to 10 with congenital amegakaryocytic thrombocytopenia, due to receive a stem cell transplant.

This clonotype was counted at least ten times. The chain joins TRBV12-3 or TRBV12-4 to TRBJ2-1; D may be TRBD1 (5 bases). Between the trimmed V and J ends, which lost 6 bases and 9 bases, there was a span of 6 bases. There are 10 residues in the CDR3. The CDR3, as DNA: TGTGCCAGCAGAAGGGGTGAGCAGTTCTTC. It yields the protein CASRRGEQFF.

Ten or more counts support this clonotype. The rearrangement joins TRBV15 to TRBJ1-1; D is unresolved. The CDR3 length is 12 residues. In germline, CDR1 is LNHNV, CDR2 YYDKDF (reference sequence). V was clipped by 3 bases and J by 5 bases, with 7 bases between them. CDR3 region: CATSSHSTEAFF. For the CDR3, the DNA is TGTGCCACCAGCAGTCACTCGACTGAAGCTTTCTTT.

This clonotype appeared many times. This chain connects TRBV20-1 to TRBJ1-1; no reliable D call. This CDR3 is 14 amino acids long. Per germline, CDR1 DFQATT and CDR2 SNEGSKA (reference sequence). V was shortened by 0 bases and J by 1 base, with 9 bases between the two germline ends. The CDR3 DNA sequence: TGCAGTGCTAGAGATAGTGTGGGGAACACTGAAGCTTTCTTT. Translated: CSARDSVGNTEAFF.

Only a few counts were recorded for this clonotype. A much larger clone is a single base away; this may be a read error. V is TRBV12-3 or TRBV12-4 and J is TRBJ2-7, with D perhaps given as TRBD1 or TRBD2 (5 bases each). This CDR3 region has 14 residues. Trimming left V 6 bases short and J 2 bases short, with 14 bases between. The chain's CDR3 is CASSPGTVAYEQYF. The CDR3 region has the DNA TGTGCCAGCAGCCCCGGGACGGTTGCCTACGAGCAGTACTTC.

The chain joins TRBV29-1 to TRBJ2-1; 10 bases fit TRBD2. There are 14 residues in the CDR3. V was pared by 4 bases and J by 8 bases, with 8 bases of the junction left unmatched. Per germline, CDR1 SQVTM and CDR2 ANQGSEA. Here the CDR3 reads CSVVRLAGVHEQFF. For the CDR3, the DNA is TGCAGCGTTGTTCGCCTAGCGGGAGTTCATGAGCAGTTCTTC.

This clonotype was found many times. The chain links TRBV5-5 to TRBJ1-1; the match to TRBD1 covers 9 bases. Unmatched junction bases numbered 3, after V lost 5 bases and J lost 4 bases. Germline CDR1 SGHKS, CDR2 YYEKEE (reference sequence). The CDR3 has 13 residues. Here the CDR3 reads CASRMTGGTEAFF. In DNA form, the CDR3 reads TGTGCCAGCAGAATGACAGGGGGCACTGAAGCTTTCTTT.

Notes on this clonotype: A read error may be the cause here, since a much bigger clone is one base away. CDR3 amino acids: CGTSDPEGGVRADTQYF. The CDR3 coding sequence is TGTGGCACCAGTGATCCAGAGGGGGGGGTAAGAGCAGATACGCAGTATTTT. The rearrangement links TRBV24-1 to TRBJ2-3; perhaps TRBD2 as D (7 bases). Germline CDR1 and CDR2: KGHDR and SFDVKD. CDR3 length: 17 residues.

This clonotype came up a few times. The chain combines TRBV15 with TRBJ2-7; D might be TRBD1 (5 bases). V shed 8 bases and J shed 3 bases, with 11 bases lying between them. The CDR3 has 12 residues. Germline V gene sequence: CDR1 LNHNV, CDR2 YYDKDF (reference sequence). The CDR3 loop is CATGETVYEQYF. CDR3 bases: TGTGCCACCGGTGAGACAGTCTACGAGCAGTACTTC.

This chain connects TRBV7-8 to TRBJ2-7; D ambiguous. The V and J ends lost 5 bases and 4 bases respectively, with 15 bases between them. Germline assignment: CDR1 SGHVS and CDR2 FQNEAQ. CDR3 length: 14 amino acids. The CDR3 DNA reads TGTGCCAGCAGCGTCGAGCGCCAGCAATACGAGCAGTACTTC. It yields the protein CASSVERQQYEQYF. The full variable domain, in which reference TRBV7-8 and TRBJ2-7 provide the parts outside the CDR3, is GAGVSQSPRYKVAKRGQDVALRCDPISGHVSLFWYQQALGQGPEFLTYFQNEAQLDKSGLPSDRFFAERPEGSVSTLKIQRTQQEDSAVYLCASSVERQQYEQYFGPGTRLTVT.

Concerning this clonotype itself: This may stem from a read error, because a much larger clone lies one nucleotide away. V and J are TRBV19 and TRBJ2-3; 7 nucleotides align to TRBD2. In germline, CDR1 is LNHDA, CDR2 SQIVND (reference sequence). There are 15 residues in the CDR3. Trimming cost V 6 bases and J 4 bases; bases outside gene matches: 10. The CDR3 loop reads CASRGGSLDSDTQYF. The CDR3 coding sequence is TGTGCCAGTAGGGGCGGGAGCCTGGACTCAGATACGCAGTATTTT.

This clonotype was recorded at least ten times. CDR3 sequence: CASRANSPLHF. DNA of the CDR3: TGTGCCAGCAGAGCGAATTCACCCCTCCACTTT. V gene TRBV6-6 combines with J gene TRBJ1-6; D ambiguous. The germline V and J ends were trimmed by 6 bases and 7 bases, with 4 bases remaining between them. This CDR3 has 11 residues. CDR1 MNHNY and CDR2 SVGAGI come from the germline V gene (reference sequence).

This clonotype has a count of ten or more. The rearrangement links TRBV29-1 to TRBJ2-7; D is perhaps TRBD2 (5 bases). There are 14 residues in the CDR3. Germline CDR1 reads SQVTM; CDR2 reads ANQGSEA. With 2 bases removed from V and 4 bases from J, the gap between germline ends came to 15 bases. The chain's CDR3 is CSVEPGNIPYEQYF. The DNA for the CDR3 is TGCAGCGTTGAACCCGGGAACATCCCATACGAGCAGTACTTC.

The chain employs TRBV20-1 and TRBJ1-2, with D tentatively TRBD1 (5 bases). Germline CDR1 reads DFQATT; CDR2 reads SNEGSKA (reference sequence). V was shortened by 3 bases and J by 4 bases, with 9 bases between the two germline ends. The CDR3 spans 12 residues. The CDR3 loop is CSASRDVYGYTF. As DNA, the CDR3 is TGCAGTGCTAGTAGGGACGTCTATGGCTACACCTTC.

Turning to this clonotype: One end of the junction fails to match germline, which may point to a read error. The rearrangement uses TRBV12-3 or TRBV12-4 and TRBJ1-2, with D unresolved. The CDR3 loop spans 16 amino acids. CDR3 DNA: TGTGCCAGCAGTTTAGGCTGGGCAGACAACAACTATGGCGACTCCTTC. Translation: CASSLGWADNNYGDSF.

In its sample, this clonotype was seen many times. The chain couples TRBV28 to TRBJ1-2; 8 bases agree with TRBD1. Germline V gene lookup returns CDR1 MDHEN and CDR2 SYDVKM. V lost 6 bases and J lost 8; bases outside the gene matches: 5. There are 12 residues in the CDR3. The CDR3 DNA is TGTGCCAGCAGAATACAGGGGGTAGGCTACACCTTC. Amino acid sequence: CASRIQGVGYTF.

The CDR3 bases are TGTGCCCTCTGCTCTAATGGGGGACTAGCGGGATCGGTTAAAGAGACCCAGTACTTC. Translation: CALCSNGGLAGSVKETQYF. The V call is TRBV12-3 or TRBV12-4, the J call TRBJ2-5; TRBD2 matches at 13 bases. The V and J ends lost 11 bases and 3 bases, in that order; junction bases with no gene match: 21. This CDR3 has 19 residues.

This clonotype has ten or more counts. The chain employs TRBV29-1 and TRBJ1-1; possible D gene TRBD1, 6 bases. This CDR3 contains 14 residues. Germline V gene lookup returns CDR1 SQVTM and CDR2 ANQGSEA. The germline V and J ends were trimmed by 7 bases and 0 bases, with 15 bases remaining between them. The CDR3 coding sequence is TGCAGCGGTCGGACAGACACTATGAACACTGAAGCTTTCTTT. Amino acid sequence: CSGRTDTMNTEAFF.

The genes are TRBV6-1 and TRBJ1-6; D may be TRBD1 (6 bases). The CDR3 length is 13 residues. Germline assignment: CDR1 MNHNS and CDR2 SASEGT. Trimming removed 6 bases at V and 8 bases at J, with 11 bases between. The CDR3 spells CASRKYRDSPLHF. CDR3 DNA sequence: TGTGCCAGCAGAAAATACAGGGATTCACCCCTCCACTTT.

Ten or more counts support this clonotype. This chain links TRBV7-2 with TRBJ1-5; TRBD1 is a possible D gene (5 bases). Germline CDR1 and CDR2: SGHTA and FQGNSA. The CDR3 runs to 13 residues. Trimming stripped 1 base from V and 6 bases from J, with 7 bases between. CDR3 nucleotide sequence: TGTGCCAGCAGCTTAGTTGGGGGTCAGCCCCAGCATTTT. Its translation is CASSLVGGQPQHF.

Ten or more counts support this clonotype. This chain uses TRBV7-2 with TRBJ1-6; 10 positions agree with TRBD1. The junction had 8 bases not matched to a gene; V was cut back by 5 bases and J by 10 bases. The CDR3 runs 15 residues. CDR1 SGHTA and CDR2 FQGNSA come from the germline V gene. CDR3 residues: CASSVTGTGVSPLHF. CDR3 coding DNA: TGTGCCAGCAGCGTTACCGGGACAGGGGTGTCACCCCTCCACTTT.

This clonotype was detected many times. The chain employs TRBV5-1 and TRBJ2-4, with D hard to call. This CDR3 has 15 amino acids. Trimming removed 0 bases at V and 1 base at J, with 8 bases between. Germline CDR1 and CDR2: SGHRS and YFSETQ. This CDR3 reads CASSLAVGAKNIQYF. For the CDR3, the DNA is TGCGCCAGCAGCTTGGCCGTTGGGGCCAAAAACATTCAGTACTTC.

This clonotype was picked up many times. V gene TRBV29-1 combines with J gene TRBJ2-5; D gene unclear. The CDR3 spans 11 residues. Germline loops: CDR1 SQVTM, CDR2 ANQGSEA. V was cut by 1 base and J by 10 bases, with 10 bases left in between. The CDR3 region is CSVEGNEGQYF. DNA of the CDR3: TGCAGCGTTGAAGGGAACGAAGGCCAGTACTTC.

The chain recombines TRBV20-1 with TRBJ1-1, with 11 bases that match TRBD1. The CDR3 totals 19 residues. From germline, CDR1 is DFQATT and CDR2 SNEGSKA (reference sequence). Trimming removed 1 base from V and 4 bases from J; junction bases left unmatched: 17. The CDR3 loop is CSARGGGQGALGSVTEAFF. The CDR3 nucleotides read TGCAGTGCTAGAGGCGGCGGACAGGGGGCCCTTGGGTCTGTCACTGAAGCTTTCTTT.

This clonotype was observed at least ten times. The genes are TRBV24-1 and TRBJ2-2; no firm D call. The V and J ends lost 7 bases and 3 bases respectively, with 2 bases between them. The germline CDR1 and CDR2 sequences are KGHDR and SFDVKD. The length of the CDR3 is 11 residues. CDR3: CATRDTGELFF. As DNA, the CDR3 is TGTGCCACCAGGGACACCGGGGAGCTGTTTTTT.

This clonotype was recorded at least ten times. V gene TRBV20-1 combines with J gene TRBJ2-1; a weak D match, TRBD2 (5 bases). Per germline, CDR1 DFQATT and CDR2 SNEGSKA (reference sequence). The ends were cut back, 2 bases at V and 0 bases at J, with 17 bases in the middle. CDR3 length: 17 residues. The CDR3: CSARLPTRSSSYNEQFF. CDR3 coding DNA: TGCAGTGCTAGACTGCCTACTAGATCCAGCTCCTACAATGAGCAGTTCTTC.

CDR3 DNA sequence: TGTGCCACCTCTGACGAGAACACCGGGGAGCTGTTTTTT. Translating gives CATSDENTGELFF. The genes are TRBV24-1 and TRBJ2-2; D remains ambiguous. V was shortened by 9 bases and J by 1 base, with 8 bases between the two germline ends. Germline CDR1 and CDR2: KGHDR and SFDVKD. CDR3 length: 13 residues.

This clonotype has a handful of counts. CDR3 coding DNA: TGTGCCAGCAGCTTAGACGGGAGCCCCCACGAGCAGTACTTC. Translated, it gives CASSLDGSPHEQYF. The chain uses TRBV7-2 and TRBJ2-7, with D perhaps matching TRBD2 (6 bases). The ends were cut back, 1 base at V and 5 bases at J, with 12 bases in the middle. Germline CDR1 is SGHTA and CDR2 is FQGNSA. The CDR3 has 14 amino acids.

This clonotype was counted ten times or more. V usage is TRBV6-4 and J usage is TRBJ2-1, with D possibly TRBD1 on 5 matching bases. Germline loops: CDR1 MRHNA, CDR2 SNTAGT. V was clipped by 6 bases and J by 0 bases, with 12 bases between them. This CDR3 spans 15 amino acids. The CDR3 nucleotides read TGTGCCAGCAGCGAACAGGAAAGCTCCTACAATGAGCAGTTCTTC. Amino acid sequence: CASSEQESSYNEQFF.

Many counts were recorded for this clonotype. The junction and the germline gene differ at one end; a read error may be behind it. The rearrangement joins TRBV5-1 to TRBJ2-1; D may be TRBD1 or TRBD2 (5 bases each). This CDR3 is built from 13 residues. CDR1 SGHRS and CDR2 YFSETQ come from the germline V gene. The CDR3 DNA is TGTGCCAGCTCGAGGGGAACCTACAATGAGCAGTTCTTC. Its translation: CASSRGTYNEQFF.